The next 25 T cell receptor beta chains were all read from a single sample in a study of shared clonotypes between healthy human individuals. Some clones are missing from TCRdb's copy, which holds only in-frame ones; the method was immunoSEQ multiplex PCR. This table holds some 550,000 clones, about 97% found once. Specimen: naive CD4+ T cells sorted from blood. Stated subset: CD45RA+ positively selected. These receptors all come from a woman aged 25 to 45 in good health.

The CDR3 sequence is CASSSQRGDGLFF. The CDR3 region has the DNA TGTGCCAGCAGCTCCCAAAGGGGAGACGGACTGTTTTTT. V and J are TRBV7-2 and TRBJ1-4, with D perhaps TRBD1 (5 bases). The CDR3 loop spans 13 amino acids. V shed 4 bases and J shed 13 bases, with 16 bases lying between them. Germline V gene sequence: CDR1 SGHTA, CDR2 FQGNSA.

This chain uses TRBV20-1 with TRBJ1-2, with D hard to call. CDR3 length equals 11 residues. From germline, CDR1 is DFQATT and CDR2 SNEGSKA (reference sequence). Between the trimmed V and J ends, which lost 6 bases and 4 bases, there was a span of 9 bases. CDR3 DNA sequence: TGCAGTGCCCAAGGCCTCTATGGCTACACCTTC. As protein: CSAQGLYGYTF.

Note on this clone: The same CDR3 arises from other DNA sequences in this sample as well. The chain employs TRBV7-3 and TRBJ2-1; 14 bases align to TRBD2. The CDR3 runs to 15 residues. Germline V gene sequence: CDR1 SGHTA, CDR2 FQGTGA. The V gene end was trimmed by 5 bases and the J gene end by 6 bases; junction bases not matched to a gene: 3. Written as DNA, the CDR3 is TGTGCCAGCAGCCCCGGGACTAGCGGGAGCAATGAGCAGTTCTTC. Protein product: CASSPGTSGSNEQFF.

J is TRBJ1-2 and V is TRBV19; D remains unclear. CDR1 and CDR2 (germline): LNHDA, SQIVND (reference sequence). V lost 1 base and J 8 bases, leaving 14 bases between the germline ends. This CDR3 contains 14 residues. Here the CDR3 reads CASSIAGSAEGYTF. CDR3 DNA: TGTGCCAGTAGTATAGCTGGCTCCGCGGAGGGCTACACCTTC.

This chain links TRBV27 with TRBJ1-2, with TRBD1 identical over 7 bases. The CDR3 is 15 amino acids. In germline, CDR1 is MNHEY, CDR2 SMNVEV (reference sequence). The V gene end was trimmed by 6 bases and the J gene end by 7 bases; junction bases not matched to a gene: 14. The CDR3 loop reads CASRTNRGPPSGYTF. The CDR3 DNA reads as TGTGCCAGCAGGACGAACAGGGGCCCCCCATCTGGCTACACCTTC.

The chain carries TRBV27 and TRBJ2-7; 12 bases agree with TRBD2. The CDR3 totals 15 residues. Per the germline V gene, CDR1 is MNHEY and CDR2 is SMNVEV (reference sequence). V lost 5 bases and J lost 5; bases outside the gene matches: 7. CDR3 nucleotides: TGTGCCAGCAGTCGCTGGACTAGCGGGGAAAACGAGCAGTACTTC. This translates into CASSRWTSGENEQYF.

The chain links TRBV15 to TRBJ2-7, with 8 nucleotides matching TRBD2. There are 16 residues in the CDR3. Germline V gives CDR1 LNHNV, CDR2 YYDKDF (reference sequence). J was trimmed by 7 bases and V by 2 bases; bases with no gene match: 13. DNA for the CDR3: TGTGCCACCAGCAGATCCAGCGGGAGACTTAATCGGGAGCAGTACTTC. This gives the protein CATSRSSGRLNREQYF.

This chain links TRBV19 with TRBJ2-7, with D possibly being TRBD1 (6 bases). The CDR3 consists of 13 residues. Germline CDR1 and CDR2: LNHDA and SQIVND (reference sequence). Trimming took 5 bases from V and 1 from J, leaving 9 bases between them. The CDR3 nucleotides are TGTGCCAGTAGTGAGGACAGATCCTACGAGCAGTACTTC. Translation gives CASSEDRSYEQYF.

This chain links TRBV7-2 with TRBJ1-1, with D hard to call. The CDR3 runs 13 residues. Germline values: CDR1 SGHTA, CDR2 FQGNSA. V gave up 2 bases and J gave up 7 bases, with 11 bases separating them. CDR3 sequence: CASSLLVVGEAFF. Written as DNA, the CDR3 is TGTGCCAGCAGCTTACTCGTGGTTGGTGAAGCTTTCTTT.

J is TRBJ1-5 and V is TRBV2; D possibly corresponds to TRBD1 (6 bases). Trimming removed 5 bases from V and 0 bases from J, with 11 bases in between. This CDR3 region has 15 residues. Germline CDR1 is SNHLY and CDR2 is FYNNEI. The CDR3 is CASSLQGNSNQPQHF. In DNA form, the CDR3 reads TGTGCCAGCAGTCTACAGGGAAATAGCAATCAGCCCCAGCATTTT.

This rearrangement joins TRBV19 to TRBJ1-5; no clear D gene. The CDR3 runs 14 residues. V was shortened by 5 bases and J by 1 base, with 9 bases between the two germline ends. The V gene's germline CDR1 is LNHDA and CDR2 SQIVND (reference sequence). CDR3 in DNA: TGTGCCAGTAGTGAGTGGGCCAGCAATCAGCCCCAGCATTTT. As protein: CASSEWASNQPQHF.

This clone appeared a few times. V and J are TRBV18 and TRBJ1-2; D is possibly TRBD1 (5 bases). V gave up 1 base and J gave up 4 bases, with 7 bases separating them. This CDR3 has 13 residues. CDR1 KGHSH and CDR2 LQKENI come from the germline V gene. The CDR3 nucleotides are TGTGCCAGCTCACCACGGGGACCCTATGGCTACACCTTC. This codes for CASSPRGPYGYTF.

The chain has TRBV18 and TRBJ2-7; D is perhaps TRBD2 (5 bases). CDR1 is KGHSH, CDR2 LQKENI, per germline. The CDR3 consists of 13 residues. V was shortened by 4 bases and J by 3 bases, with 10 bases between the two germline ends. DNA for the CDR3: TGTGCCAGCTCACTCGGGGTCATCTACGAGCAGTACTTC. Its protein is CASSLGVIYEQYF.

The J gene is TRBJ1-1, the V gene TRBV5-6; 7 nucleotides line up with TRBD1. The germline gives CDR1 SGHDT, CDR2 YYEEEE. With V trimmed by 2 bases and J by 0 bases, 1 base remained unmatched. The CDR3 spans 14 residues. The CDR3 sequence is CASSLGTVNTEAFF. Here the CDR3 DNA reads TGTGCCAGCAGCTTAGGGACAGTGAACACTGAAGCTTTCTTT.

The chain carries TRBV5-4 and TRBJ2-1; D is ambiguous. Germline V gene lookup returns CDR1 SGHNT and CDR2 YYREEE (reference sequence). The CDR3 consists of 16 residues. With 0 bases removed from V and 4 bases from J, the gap between germline ends came to 14 bases. The CDR3 reads CASSLGPGSPYNEQFF. In DNA, the CDR3 is TGTGCCAGCAGCTTGGGACCCGGGTCCCCATACAATGAGCAGTTCTTC.

The rearrangement joins TRBV11-3 to TRBJ2-2; the match to TRBD2 covers 9 bases. V trimming: 0 bases; J trimming: 4 bases; junction bases outside the gene matches: 3. Germline CDR1 reads SGHNT; CDR2 reads YENEEA. CDR3 length: 16 amino acids. The CDR3 loop is CASSLDSGSGTGELFF. CDR3 coding DNA: TGTGCCAGCAGCTTAGATAGCGGGAGTGGCACCGGGGAGCTGTTTTTT.

The rearrangement links TRBV28 to TRBJ2-1; D uncertain. This CDR3 has 13 amino acids. Germline V gene lookup returns CDR1 MDHEN and CDR2 SYDVKM. V was pared by 3 bases and J by 5 bases, with 8 bases between. CDR3 amino acids: CASSLELDNEQFF. The DNA of the CDR3 is TGTGCCAGCAGTTTGGAACTGGACAATGAGCAGTTCTTC.

The chain couples TRBV30 to TRBJ1-4, with unresolved D. Germline V CDR1 and CDR2: GTSNPN, SVGIG (reference sequence). V dropped 3 bases and J dropped 0 bases, with 11 bases sitting between them. The CDR3 totals 15 residues. The CDR3: CAWSKGLATNEKLFF. The CDR3 bases are TGTGCCTGGAGCAAAGGACTAGCAACTAATGAAAAACTGTTTTTT.

The CDR3 loop is CASSYVGQRGEKLFF. DNA of the CDR3: TGTGCCAGCAGTTATGTCGGACAGCGGGGAGAAAAACTGTTTTTT. The chain joins TRBV6-6 to TRBJ1-4, with a tentative D call TRBD1 (6 bases). Germline lookup yields CDR1 MNHNY and CDR2 SVGAGI (reference sequence). V lost 3 bases, J lost 8 bases, and 16 bases lay in between. The CDR3 length is 15 residues.

This chain joins TRBV2 and TRBJ2-3; 11 positions match TRBD1. J gave up 6 bases and V 10 bases, and 9 bases lay outside the gene matches. CDR3 size: 14 residues. The V gene's germline CDR1 is SNHLY and CDR2 FYNNEI. The CDR3 is CATAGQGGSDTQYF. CDR3 nucleotides: TGTGCCACCGCGGGACAGGGGGGTTCGGATACGCAGTATTTT.

The chain couples TRBV18 to TRBJ2-7, with D possibly being TRBD2 (5 bases). The V and J ends lost 1 base and 2 bases respectively, with 15 bases between them. Germline V gene sequence: CDR1 KGHSH, CDR2 LQKENI. The CDR3 sequence is 16 residues long. The CDR3 loop reads CASSPLAGTDAYEQYF. The CDR3 bases are TGTGCCAGCTCACCACTGGCGGGCACTGACGCCTACGAGCAGTACTTC.

The count of this clone is one. The CDR3 sequence: CASSHTRGNTGELFF. CDR3 DNA: TGTGCCAGCAGTCATACTAGGGGGAACACCGGGGAGCTGTTTTTT. V is TRBV11-2 and J is TRBJ2-2; D is possibly TRBD1 or TRBD2 (5 bases each). Germline CDR1 reads SGHAT; CDR2 reads FQNNGV. This CDR3 comprises 15 residues. The V gene lost 6 bases and the J gene lost 1 base, with 12 bases spanning the gap.

The gene calls are TRBV14 and TRBJ2-3, with D perhaps TRBD2 (5 bases). V was cut by 0 bases and J by 2 bases, with 9 bases left in between. Germline V gene lookup returns CDR1 SGHDN and CDR2 FVKESK. The CDR3 extends over 15 amino acids. The CDR3: CASSQDRETTDTQYF. The DNA for the CDR3 is TGTGCCAGCAGCCAAGATAGGGAGACCACAGATACGCAGTATTTT.

This clone was found once. V and J are TRBV6-1 and TRBJ1-5; D not resolved. V was clipped by 0 bases and J by 0 bases, with 15 bases between them. The germline CDR1 and CDR2 sequences are MNHNS and SASEGT. The CDR3 has 18 amino acids. The CDR3 sequence: CASSEAPVVQTSNQPQHF. The CDR3 DNA follows: TGTGCCAGCAGTGAAGCCCCTGTGGTACAGACTAGCAATCAGCCCCAGCATTTT.

The rearrangement uses TRBV4-1 and TRBJ2-7; 9 nucleotides match TRBD2. CDR3 length equals 16 residues. Germline loops: CDR1 MGHRA, CDR2 YSYEKL. V trimming: 4 bases; J trimming: 6 bases; junction bases outside the gene matches: 13. CDR3 sequence: CASSPSPSGRTPEQYF. CDR3 nucleotides: TGCGCCAGCAGCCCCTCCCCCAGCGGGAGGACGCCCGAGCAGTACTTC.